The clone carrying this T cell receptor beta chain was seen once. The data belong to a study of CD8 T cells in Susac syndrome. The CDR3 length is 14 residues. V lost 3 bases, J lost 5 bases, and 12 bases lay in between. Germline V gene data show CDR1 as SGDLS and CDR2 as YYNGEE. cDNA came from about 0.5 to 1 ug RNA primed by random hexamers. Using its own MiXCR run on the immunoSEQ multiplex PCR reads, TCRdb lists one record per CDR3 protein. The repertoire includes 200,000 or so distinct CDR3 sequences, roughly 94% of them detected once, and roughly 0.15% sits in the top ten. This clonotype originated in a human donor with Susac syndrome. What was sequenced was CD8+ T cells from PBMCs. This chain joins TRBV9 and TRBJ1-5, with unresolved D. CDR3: CASSEDSRDQPQHF. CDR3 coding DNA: TGTGCCAGCAGCGAGGACTCCCGAGATCAGCCCCAGCATTTT.